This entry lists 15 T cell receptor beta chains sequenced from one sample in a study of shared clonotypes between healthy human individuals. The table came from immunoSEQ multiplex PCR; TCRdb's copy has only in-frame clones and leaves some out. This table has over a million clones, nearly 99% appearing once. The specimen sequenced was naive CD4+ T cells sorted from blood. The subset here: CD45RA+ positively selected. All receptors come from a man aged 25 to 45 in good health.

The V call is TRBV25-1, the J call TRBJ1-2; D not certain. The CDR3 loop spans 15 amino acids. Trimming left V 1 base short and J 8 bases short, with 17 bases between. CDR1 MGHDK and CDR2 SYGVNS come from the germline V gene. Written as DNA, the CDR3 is TGTGCCAGCAGTGAATTCATTCAAGGCAATGGGGGCTACACCTTC. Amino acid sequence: CASSEFIQGNGGYTF.

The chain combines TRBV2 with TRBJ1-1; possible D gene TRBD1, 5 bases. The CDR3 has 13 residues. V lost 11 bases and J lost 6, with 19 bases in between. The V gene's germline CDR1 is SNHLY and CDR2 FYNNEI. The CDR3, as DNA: TGTGCCGCCACTCCGGGGGGGACGGCTGAAGCTTTCTTT. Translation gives CAATPGGTAEAFF.

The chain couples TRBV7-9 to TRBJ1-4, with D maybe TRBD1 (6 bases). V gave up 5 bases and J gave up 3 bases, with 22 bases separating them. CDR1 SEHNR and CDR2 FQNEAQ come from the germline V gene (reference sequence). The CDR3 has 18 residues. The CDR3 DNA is TGTGCCAGCAGCCCCTCAACTACAGGGCTGGTGGCTAATGAAAAACTGTTTTTT. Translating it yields CASSPSTTGLVANEKLFF.

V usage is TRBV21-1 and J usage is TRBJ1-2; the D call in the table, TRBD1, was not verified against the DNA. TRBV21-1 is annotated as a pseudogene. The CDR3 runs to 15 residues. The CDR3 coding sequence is TGTGCCAGCGGGACAGGGGAAAAGCCATTCTATGGCTACACCTTC. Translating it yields CASGTGEKPFYGYTF.

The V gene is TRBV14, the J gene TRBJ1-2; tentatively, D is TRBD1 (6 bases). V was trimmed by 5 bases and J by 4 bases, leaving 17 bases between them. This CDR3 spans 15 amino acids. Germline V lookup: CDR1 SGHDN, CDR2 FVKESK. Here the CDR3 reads CASSSQGEHFYGYTF. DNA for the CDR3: TGTGCCAGCAGCTCACAGGGTGAGCACTTCTATGGCTACACCTTC.

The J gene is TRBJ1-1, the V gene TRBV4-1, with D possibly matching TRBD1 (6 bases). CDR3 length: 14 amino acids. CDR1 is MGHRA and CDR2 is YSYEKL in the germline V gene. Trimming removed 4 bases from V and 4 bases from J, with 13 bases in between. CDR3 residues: CASSLTTGLTEAFF. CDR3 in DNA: TGCGCCAGCAGCCTGACGACAGGCCTCACTGAAGCTTTCTTT.

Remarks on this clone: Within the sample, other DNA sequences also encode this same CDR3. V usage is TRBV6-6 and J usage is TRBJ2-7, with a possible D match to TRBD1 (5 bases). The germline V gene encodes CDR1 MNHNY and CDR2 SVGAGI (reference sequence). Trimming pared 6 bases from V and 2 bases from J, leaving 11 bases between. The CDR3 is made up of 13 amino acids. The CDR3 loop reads CASRPGIPYEQYF. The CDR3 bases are TGTGCCAGCAGGCCAGGGATACCCTACGAGCAGTACTTC.

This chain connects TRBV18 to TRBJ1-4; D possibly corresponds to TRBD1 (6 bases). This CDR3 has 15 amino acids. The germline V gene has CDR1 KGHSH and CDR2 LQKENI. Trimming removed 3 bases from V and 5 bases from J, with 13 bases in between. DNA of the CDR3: TGTGCCAGCTCACCCAATCAGGGGTGGAATGAAAAACTGTTTTTT. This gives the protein CASSPNQGWNEKLFF.

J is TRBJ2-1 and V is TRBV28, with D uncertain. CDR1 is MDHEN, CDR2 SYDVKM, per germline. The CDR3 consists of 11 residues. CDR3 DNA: TGTTTGGCTAGCTCCTACAATGAGCAGTTCTTC. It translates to CLASSYNEQFF.

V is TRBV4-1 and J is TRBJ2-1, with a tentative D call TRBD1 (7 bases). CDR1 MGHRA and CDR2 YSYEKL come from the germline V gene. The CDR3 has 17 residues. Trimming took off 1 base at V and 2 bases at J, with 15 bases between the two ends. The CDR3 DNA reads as TGCGCCAGCAGCCAAGTCGCGCGGGACAGAGCCTACAATGAGCAGTTCTTC. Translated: CASSQVARDRAYNEQFF.

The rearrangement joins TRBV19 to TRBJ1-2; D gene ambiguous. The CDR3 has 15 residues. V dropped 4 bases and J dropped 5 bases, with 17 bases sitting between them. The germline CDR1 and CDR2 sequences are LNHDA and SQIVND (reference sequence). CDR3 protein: CASSTSATDLYGYTF. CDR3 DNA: TGTGCCAGTAGTACCTCCGCGACGGACCTTTATGGCTACACCTTC.

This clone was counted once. The CDR3 DNA is TGCGCCAGCAGCTTGGCCTCCGGGACAGTCCGCTGGGAGCAGTTCTTC. Translated, it gives CASSLASGTVRWEQFF. The chain joins TRBV5-1 to TRBJ2-1; 7 nucleotides match TRBD1. The CDR3 length is 16 residues. J lost 10 bases, V lost 0 bases, and 13 bases had no gene match. Germline values: CDR1 SGHRS, CDR2 YFSETQ.

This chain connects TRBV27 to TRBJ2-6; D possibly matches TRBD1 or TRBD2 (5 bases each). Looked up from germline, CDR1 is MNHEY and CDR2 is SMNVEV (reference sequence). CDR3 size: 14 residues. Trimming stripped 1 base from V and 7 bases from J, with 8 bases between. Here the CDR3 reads CASSLFWDANVLTF. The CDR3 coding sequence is TGTGCCAGCAGTTTATTTTGGGACGCCAACGTCCTGACTTTC. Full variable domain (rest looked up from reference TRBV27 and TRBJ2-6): EAQVTQNPRYLITVTGKKLTVTCSQNMNHEYMSWYRQDPGLGLRQIYYSMNVEVTDKGDVPEGYKVSRKEKRNFPLILESPSPNQTSLYFCASSLFWDANVLTFGAGSRLTVL.

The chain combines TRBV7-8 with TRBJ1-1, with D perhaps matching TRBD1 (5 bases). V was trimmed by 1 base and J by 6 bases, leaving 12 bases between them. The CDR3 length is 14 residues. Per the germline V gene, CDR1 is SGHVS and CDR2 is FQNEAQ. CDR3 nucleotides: TGTGCCAGCAGCTTAGAGGAGGGGTGGGCTGAAGCTTTCTTT. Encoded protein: CASSLEEGWAEAFF.

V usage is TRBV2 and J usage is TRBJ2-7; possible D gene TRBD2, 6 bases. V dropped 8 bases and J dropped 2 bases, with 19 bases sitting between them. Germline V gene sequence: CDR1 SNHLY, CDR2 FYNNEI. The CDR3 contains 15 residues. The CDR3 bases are TGTGCCAGCCACCGGCGGCGGGACGATGCCTACGAGCAGTACTTC. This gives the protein CASHRRRDDAYEQYF. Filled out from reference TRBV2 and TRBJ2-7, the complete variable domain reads EPEVTQTPSHQVTQMGQEVILRCVPISNHLYFYWYRQILGQKVEFLVSFYNNEISEKSEIFDDQFSVERPDGSNFTLKIRSTKLEDSAMYFCASHRRRDDAYEQYFGPGTRLTVT.